Shown below are 13 T cell receptor beta chains from a single sample sequenced in a study of blood T cell repertoires in COVID-19. Sequenced by immunoSEQ multiplex PCR; TCRdb stores in-frame clones only, minus some. Counted here are approximately 150,000 clones, around 84% occurring once; the ten biggest clones make up about 2.3%. Sequences were obtained from PBMCs or T cells enriched from blood (not recorded which). These receptor sequences come from a man in his forties with acute COVID-19.

V usage is TRBV5-1 and J usage is TRBJ2-3; 7 bases agree with TRBD1. Losses at the gene ends were 0 bases for V and 2 bases for J; bases not matched to a gene: 3. Germline V lookup: CDR1 SGHRS, CDR2 YFSETQ. CDR3 size: 15 residues. The CDR3 region has the DNA TGCGCCAGCAGCTTGGAGGGACAGCACACAGATACGCAGTATTTT. Translated, it gives CASSLEGQHTDTQYF.

The genes are TRBV5-1 and TRBJ1-6, with a tentative D call TRBD1 (6 bases). The CDR3 is 17 amino acids. V lost 0 bases to trimming and J lost 4 bases, with 14 bases between them. The V gene's germline CDR1 is SGHRS and CDR2 YFSETQ. Here the CDR3 DNA reads TGCGCCAGCAGCTTGGACGAGACAGGAACTTATAATTCACCCCTCCACTTT. Protein sequence: CASSLDETGTYNSPLHF.

This rearrangement joins TRBV7-9 to TRBJ1-5; TRBD1 might be the D (6 bases). The V end lost 5 bases, the J end lost 6 bases, and 17 bases lay between the germline ends. The CDR3 sequence is 15 residues long. Germline V gives CDR1 SEHNR, CDR2 FQNEAQ (reference sequence). The CDR3 DNA reads TGTGCCAGCAGCCCGGATGGGGGGGCCAGTCAGCCCCAGCATTTT. Translating it yields CASSPDGGASQPQHF. The whole variable domain, remainder taken from reference TRBV7-9 and TRBJ1-5, is DTGVSQNPRHKITKRGQNVTFRCDPISEHNRLYWYRQTLGQGPEFLTYFQNEAQLEKSRLLSDRFSAERPKGSFSTLEIQRTEQGDSAMYLCASSPDGGASQPQHFGDGTRLSIL.

The V gene is TRBV10-3, the J gene TRBJ2-1; tentatively, D is TRBD2 (5 bases). Between the trimmed V and J ends, which lost 3 bases and 3 bases, there was a span of 12 bases. The germline CDR1 and CDR2 sequences are ENHRY and SYGVKD. The CDR3 runs 15 residues. The CDR3 DNA is TGTGCCATCAGTGAAGGGAGACAAAACTACAATGAGCAGTTCTTC. Its protein product is CAISEGRQNYNEQFF.

CDR3 nucleotides: TGTGCCAGCAGTTACCTGGACAGGAACACTGAAGCTTTCTTT. The encoded protein is CASSYLDRNTEAFF. The chain recombines TRBV6-5 with TRBJ1-1; D is possibly TRBD1 (6 bases). Per the germline V gene, CDR1 is MNHEY and CDR2 is SVGAGI. This CDR3 is built from 14 residues. V lost 2 bases and J lost 1, with 8 bases in between.

This clone was detected only once. V is TRBV24-1 and J is TRBJ2-1; 8 nucleotides match TRBD2. The CDR3 is 14 amino acids. With V trimmed by 4 bases and J by 7 bases, 5 bases remained unmatched. Germline CDR1 reads KGHDR; CDR2 reads SFDVKD. The chain's CDR3 is CATSDGLAKNEQFF. Here the CDR3 DNA reads TGTGCCACCAGTGACGGACTAGCAAAGAATGAGCAGTTCTTC.

This chain uses TRBV19 with TRBJ2-3, with TRBD1 as a possible D gene (5 bases). Trimming cost V 5 bases and J 2 bases, with 14 bases left between them. Germline values: CDR1 LNHDA, CDR2 SQIVND (reference sequence). The CDR3 runs 15 residues. The CDR3 DNA sequence: TGTGCCAGTAGTTCCCCAACAGGTGTCACAGATACGCAGTATTTT. Protein: CASSSPTGVTDTQYF.

The chain uses TRBV20-1 and TRBJ2-4; TRBD1 matches at 7 bases. The germline V gene encodes CDR1 DFQATT and CDR2 SNEGSKA (reference sequence). The CDR3 has 11 amino acids. With V trimmed by 6 bases and J by 8 bases, 4 bases remained unmatched. The CDR3 protein is CSAQTGYIQYF. The CDR3, as DNA: TGCAGTGCCCAGACAGGGTACATTCAGTACTTC.

This clone has a handful of counts. This chain links TRBV5-4 with TRBJ2-2; 9 nucleotides align to TRBD1. Germline V gene lookup returns CDR1 SGHNT and CDR2 YYREEE (reference sequence). The CDR3 loop spans 16 amino acids. V gave up 0 bases and J gave up 5 bases; unmatched junction bases: 5. The CDR3 sequence is CASSLGTGAGTGELFF. The DNA of the CDR3 is TGTGCCAGCAGCTTGGGGACAGGGGCGGGGACCGGGGAGCTGTTTTTT.

This clone was observed a handful of times. This chain joins TRBV29-1 and TRBJ2-3; 10 bases agree with TRBD2. This CDR3 has 14 residues. Germline trimming cut 6 bases from V and 2 bases from J; bases unmatched to any gene: 5. Germline V gives CDR1 SQVTM, CDR2 ANQGSEA. CDR3 loop: CSVDLAGATDTQYF. Written as DNA, the CDR3 is TGCAGCGTGGATCTAGCGGGAGCCACAGATACGCAGTATTTT.

V gene TRBV10-1 combines with J gene TRBJ2-1, with 7 bases that match TRBD1. Germline-derived CDR1 and CDR2 are WNHNN and SYGVQD (reference sequence). The CDR3 has 15 amino acids. V trimming: 0 bases; J trimming: 3 bases; junction bases outside the gene matches: 2. The CDR3 DNA reads TGCGCCAGCAGTGAGTCGGGGACAGACTACAATGAGCAGTTCTTC. Protein: CASSESGTDYNEQFF.

The chain recombines TRBV5-1 with TRBJ2-7; TRBD2 matches at 11 bases. The V gene end was trimmed by 0 bases and the J gene end by 6 bases; junction bases not matched to a gene: 8. The length of the CDR3 is 16 residues. Germline-derived CDR1 and CDR2 are SGHRS and YFSETQ. The CDR3 reads CASSLERGLAGGEQYF. DNA of the CDR3: TGCGCCAGCAGCTTGGAGCGAGGACTAGCGGGCGGCGAGCAGTACTTC.

The chain has TRBV7-8 and TRBJ2-1; 14 bases fit TRBD2. Germline V gives CDR1 SGHVS, CDR2 FQNEAQ. Losses at the gene ends were 5 bases for V and 1 base for J; bases not matched to a gene: 7. The CDR3 consists of 18 residues. The CDR3 sequence is CASSREGLAGASYNEQFF. The DNA for the CDR3 is TGTGCCAGCAGCCGAGAGGGACTAGCGGGAGCGTCCTACAATGAGCAGTTCTTC. The full variable domain, in which reference TRBV7-8 and TRBJ2-1 provide the parts outside the CDR3, is GAGVSQSPRYKVAKRGQDVALRCDPISGHVSLFWYQQALGQGPEFLTYFQNEAQLDKSGLPSDRFFAERPEGSVSTLKIQRTQQEDSAVYLCASSREGLAGASYNEQFFGPGTRLTVL.